The rows below give T cell receptor beta chains drawn from one sample of a study of blood T cells in healthy people across ages. TCRdb analysed the 5' RACE reads with MiXCR anew, one entry per CDR3 protein. The data show approximately 790,000 distinct CDR3 sequences, 60% to 80% seen once. Specimen: blood. The source of these receptors is a young man in good health. The CDR3 runs from the conserved cysteine through the conserved F or W. Fields, in order: J gene, clone size, D gene, V gene, CDR3 DNA, CDR3 protein. D genes are given only for firm matches. The size entry is marked missing in some rows and otherwise reads once, few, many or a size class.

j_call: TRBJ2-2; clone_size: once; d_call: .; v_call: TRBV6-2/TRBV6-3; cdr3_nt: TGTGCCAGCAGTTACTTCGAGAACACCGGGGAGCTGTTTTTT; cdr3_aa: CASSYFENTGELFF
j_call: TRBJ2-5; clone_size: .; d_call: TRBD2; v_call: TRBV7-2; cdr3_nt: TGTGCCAGCAGCTTAGAAACGGGGGGTTACGGGCAGTACTTC; cdr3_aa: CASSLETGGYGQYF
j_call: TRBJ2-5; clone_size: many; d_call: .; v_call: TRBV29-1; cdr3_nt: TGCAGCGTTGAAGACGCCTCGGCGGGCCGTTTTCAAGAGACCCAGTACTTC; cdr3_aa: CSVEDASAGRFQETQYF
j_call: TRBJ1-2; clone_size: .; d_call: .; v_call: TRBV12-3/TRBV12-4; cdr3_nt: TGTGCCAGCAGCCTTACGCAGGGGCGGGATGGCTACACCTTC; cdr3_aa: CASSLTQGRDGYTF
j_call: TRBJ2-5; clone_size: .; d_call: .; v_call: TRBV28; cdr3_nt: TGTGCCAGCAGTTTAAGACAGGGAGGTTACCAAGAGACCCAGTACTTC; cdr3_aa: CASSLRQGGYQETQYF
j_call: TRBJ2-5; clone_size: few; d_call: TRBD2; v_call: TRBV7-2; cdr3_nt: TGTGCCAGCAGCTTGGGGACTAGCGGGGACCAAGAGACCCAGTACTTC; cdr3_aa: CASSLGTSGDQETQYF
j_call: TRBJ2-7; clone_size: few; d_call: .; v_call: TRBV28; cdr3_nt: TGTGCCAGCAGTCCCCAGACCTACGAGCAGTACTTC; cdr3_aa: CASSPQTYEQYF
j_call: TRBJ2-1; clone_size: .; d_call: .; v_call: TRBV27; cdr3_nt: TGTGCCAGCAGTTTAGGACGGTGGGGAGGCAACAATGAGCAGTTCTTC; cdr3_aa: CASSLGRWGGNNEQFF
j_call: TRBJ2-7; clone_size: .; d_call: TRBD1; v_call: TRBV6-2/TRBV6-3; cdr3_nt: TGTGCCAGCAGTTACCCTCCGACAGGGCTCCCCTACGAGCAGTACTTC; cdr3_aa: CASSYPPTGLPYEQYF
j_call: TRBJ2-1; clone_size: few; d_call: .; v_call: TRBV6-2/TRBV6-3; cdr3_nt: TGTGCCAGCAGCTGGATCGGCAATGAGCAGTTCTTC; cdr3_aa: CASSWIGNEQFF
j_call: TRBJ1-6; clone_size: once; d_call: .; v_call: TRBV6-5; cdr3_nt: TGTGCCAGCAGTTACGTAGGGCCCGGAGGGAATTCACCCCTCCACTTT; cdr3_aa: CASSYVGPGGNSPLHF
j_call: TRBJ2-1; clone_size: .; d_call: .; v_call: TRBV7-9; cdr3_nt: TGTGCCAGCAGCCCAGGTATCCTCATTCTAAGCAATGAGCAGTTCTTC; cdr3_aa: CASSPGILILSNEQFF
j_call: TRBJ1-2; clone_size: .; d_call: .; v_call: TRBV29-1; cdr3_nt: TGCAGCGTTGAATTTAACAGCCTAGCTAACTATGGCTACACCTTC; cdr3_aa: CSVEFNSLANYGYTF
j_call: TRBJ2-3; clone_size: .; d_call: TRBD2; v_call: TRBV12-3/TRBV12-4; cdr3_nt: TGTGCCAGCAGTCCGGCCCCCGGAAGAGCGGGGTTAGATACGCAGTATTTT; cdr3_aa: CASSPAPGRAGLDTQYF
j_call: TRBJ2-1; clone_size: .; d_call: .; v_call: TRBV4-2; cdr3_nt: TGTGCCAGCAGCCAAGGGGGGGTCTACTACAATGAGCAGTTCTTC; cdr3_aa: CASSQGGVYYNEQFF
j_call: TRBJ2-7; clone_size: .; d_call: TRBD1; v_call: TRBV13; cdr3_nt: TGTGCCAGCAGCCTTGAAGACAGGGGCGCCGACGAGCAGTACTTC; cdr3_aa: CASSLEDRGADEQYF
j_call: TRBJ1-2; clone_size: .; d_call: TRBD1; v_call: TRBV9; cdr3_nt: TGTGCCAGCAGCGTCGGGACAGGATTTAACTCTGGCTACACCTTC; cdr3_aa: CASSVGTGFNSGYTF
j_call: TRBJ2-3; clone_size: few; d_call: TRBD2; v_call: TRBV10-3; cdr3_nt: TGTGCCATCAGGGGGGCGAGTAGACTAGCGGCCACAGATACGCAGTATTTT; cdr3_aa: CAIRGASRLAATDTQYF
j_call: TRBJ2-6; clone_size: .; d_call: TRBD1; v_call: TRBV3-1; cdr3_nt: TGTGCCAGCAGCCAAGAGGACAGGGCATACGGGGCCAACGTCCTGACTTTC; cdr3_aa: CASSQEDRAYGANVLTF
j_call: TRBJ2-7; clone_size: .; d_call: .; v_call: TRBV27; cdr3_nt: TGTGCCAGCAGTTTTGGAAAAGGGTCCTACGAGCAGTACTTC; cdr3_aa: CASSFGKGSYEQYF
j_call: TRBJ2-1; clone_size: .; d_call: TRBD2; v_call: TRBV20-1; cdr3_nt: TGCAGTGCTAGAAGGACTAGCGGGGGGAATGAGCAGTTCTTC; cdr3_aa: CSARRTSGGNEQFF
j_call: TRBJ2-5; clone_size: .; d_call: .; v_call: TRBV29-1; cdr3_nt: TGCAGCGTCCCCGGCGTGGTCCAAGAGACCCAGTACTTC; cdr3_aa: CSVPGVVQETQYF
j_call: TRBJ2-1; clone_size: .; d_call: .; v_call: TRBV7-9; cdr3_nt: TGTGCCAGCAGTCGTCACCCTAGGGCTAATGAGCAGTTCTTC; cdr3_aa: CASSRHPRANEQFF
j_call: TRBJ2-1; clone_size: few; d_call: .; v_call: TRBV6-5; cdr3_nt: TGTGCCAGCACCCCAACCGACTACTCCTACAATGAGCAGTTCTTC; cdr3_aa: CASTPTDYSYNEQFF
j_call: TRBJ2-7; clone_size: .; d_call: TRBD2; v_call: TRBV7-2; cdr3_nt: TGTGCCAGCAGCGTCGGGACTAGCGGGATCACTGTAGCCTACGAGCAGTACTTC; cdr3_aa: CASSVGTSGITVAYEQYF
j_call: TRBJ1-2; clone_size: .; d_call: .; v_call: TRBV3-1; cdr3_nt: TGTGCCAGCAGCCAAGAAGGCAGGGGTCGGCTATATGGCTACACCTTC; cdr3_aa: CASSQEGRGRLYGYTF
j_call: TRBJ1-2; clone_size: .; d_call: .; v_call: TRBV29-1; cdr3_nt: TGCAGCGTTGCCTCTGGGGAACACTATGGCTACACCTTC; cdr3_aa: CSVASGEHYGYTF
j_call: TRBJ1-1; clone_size: .; d_call: .; v_call: TRBV10-3; cdr3_nt: TGTGCCATCAGAATCGACAGGAAGAACACTGAAGCTTTCTTT; cdr3_aa: CAIRIDRKNTEAFF
j_call: TRBJ2-1; clone_size: once; d_call: .; v_call: TRBV6-5; cdr3_nt: TGTGCCAGCAGTTACCGGGCTGCTGGAGCCAATGAGCAGTTCTTC; cdr3_aa: CASSYRAAGANEQFF
j_call: TRBJ2-1; clone_size: .; d_call: .; v_call: TRBV6-6; cdr3_nt: TGTGCCAGCAGTTCCTCGGCGGACAGCTCCTACAATGAGCAGTTCTTC; cdr3_aa: CASSSSADSSYNEQFF
j_call: TRBJ2-3; clone_size: .; d_call: TRBD2; v_call: TRBV20-1; cdr3_nt: TGCAGTGCTAGAAGGCTAGCGGGGGCCCTTCTCACAGATACGCAGTATTTT; cdr3_aa: CSARRLAGALLTDTQYF
j_call: TRBJ2-1; clone_size: .; d_call: .; v_call: TRBV13; cdr3_nt: TGTGCCAGCAACGACAGGAACTCCTACAATGAGCAGTTCTTC; cdr3_aa: CASNDRNSYNEQFF
j_call: TRBJ2-4; clone_size: .; d_call: .; v_call: TRBV4-3; cdr3_nt: TGCGCCAGCAGCCAAGATGGGGGTATTCAGTACTTC; cdr3_aa: CASSQDGGIQYF
j_call: TRBJ1-2; clone_size: .; d_call: TRBD1; v_call: TRBV20-1; cdr3_nt: TGCAGTGCTAGAGGGGGACAGGGGGCAAGAGGCTATGGCTACACCTTC; cdr3_aa: CSARGGQGARGYGYTF
j_call: TRBJ2-5; clone_size: .; d_call: .; v_call: TRBV24-1; cdr3_nt: TGTGCCACCAGTGATTTCCTGGCGGAACAAGAGACCCAGTACTTC; cdr3_aa: CATSDFLAEQETQYF
j_call: TRBJ2-2; clone_size: once; d_call: TRBD2; v_call: TRBV12-3/TRBV12-4; cdr3_nt: TGTGCCAGCAAGGGGCTAGCGGGGGACACCGGGGAGCTGTTTTTT; cdr3_aa: CASKGLAGDTGELFF
j_call: TRBJ2-4; clone_size: few; d_call: TRBD1; v_call: TRBV5-1; cdr3_nt: TGCGCCAGCAGCCTGACAGGGAAATCGGCCAAAAACATTCAGTACTTC; cdr3_aa: CASSLTGKSAKNIQYF
j_call: TRBJ2-7; clone_size: .; d_call: .; v_call: TRBV6-2/TRBV6-3; cdr3_nt: TGTGCCAGCAGCCCGCCCTTAGACGAGCAGTACTTC; cdr3_aa: CASSPPLDEQYF
j_call: TRBJ1-4; clone_size: .; d_call: TRBD1; v_call: TRBV12-3/TRBV12-4; cdr3_nt: TGTGCCAGCAGTTTAGAAACAGGGGTGGAAAAACTGTTTTTT; cdr3_aa: CASSLETGVEKLFF
j_call: TRBJ1-2; clone_size: .; d_call: .; v_call: TRBV3-1; cdr3_nt: TGTGCCAGCAGCCTTGGTAGTCGGGGAGAAATTGGCGGCTACACCTTC; cdr3_aa: CASSLGSRGEIGGYTF
j_call: TRBJ2-7; clone_size: .; d_call: .; v_call: TRBV28; cdr3_nt: TGTGCCAGCAGTTTACCAACCCTCGGGGGCTCCTACGAGCAGTACTTC; cdr3_aa: CASSLPTLGGSYEQYF
j_call: TRBJ2-7; clone_size: .; d_call: TRBD1; v_call: TRBV9; cdr3_nt: TGTGCCAGCAGTCCAGGGGGACAGGAGTACTCCTACGAGCAGTACTTC; cdr3_aa: CASSPGGQEYSYEQYF
j_call: TRBJ2-3; clone_size: many; d_call: .; v_call: TRBV7-2; cdr3_nt: TGTGCCAGCAGCTTAGGCTCCTCATTTGATACGCAGTATTTT; cdr3_aa: CASSLGSSFDTQYF
j_call: TRBJ1-1; clone_size: .; d_call: .; v_call: TRBV7-9; cdr3_nt: TGTGCCAGCAGCTTAGCGCTTGGGCATGAAGCTTTCTTT; cdr3_aa: CASSLALGHEAFF
j_call: TRBJ2-1; clone_size: few; d_call: TRBD2; v_call: TRBV5-1; cdr3_nt: TGCGCCAGCAGCTTGGGAGCGGGGTTCTACAATGAGCAGTTCTTC; cdr3_aa: CASSLGAGFYNEQFF
j_call: TRBJ2-1; clone_size: .; d_call: .; v_call: TRBV28; cdr3_nt: TGTGCCAGCAGTTTCTTAATAGGCGCCTACAATGAGCAGTTCTTC; cdr3_aa: CASSFLIGAYNEQFF
j_call: TRBJ2-4; clone_size: .; d_call: TRBD1; v_call: TRBV5-1; cdr3_nt: TGCGCCAGCAGCCCAGACAGGGACCTAGCCAAAAACATTCAGTACTTC; cdr3_aa: CASSPDRDLAKNIQYF
j_call: TRBJ2-6; clone_size: .; d_call: .; v_call: TRBV28; cdr3_nt: TGTGCCAGCCAACCTAGGGGTGGACCTGGGGCCAACGTCCTGACTTTC; cdr3_aa: CASQPRGGPGANVLTF
j_call: TRBJ2-7; clone_size: few; d_call: .; v_call: TRBV18; cdr3_nt: TGTGCCAGCTCACCACCACAGGGCGGTGGCTCCTACGAGCAGTACTTC; cdr3_aa: CASSPPQGGGSYEQYF
j_call: TRBJ2-5; clone_size: .; d_call: .; v_call: TRBV24-1; cdr3_nt: TGTGCCACCAGTGATCCGACTGTAGCGCGGGGAGAGACCCAGTACTTC; cdr3_aa: CATSDPTVARGETQYF
j_call: TRBJ2-5; clone_size: few; d_call: .; v_call: TRBV5-1; cdr3_nt: TGCGCCAGCAGCTTCGTATATCAAGAGACCCAGTACTTC; cdr3_aa: CASSFVYQETQYF
j_call: TRBJ1-4; clone_size: .; d_call: .; v_call: TRBV28; cdr3_nt: TGTGCCAGCAGTTTATCGGGGCTCACTAATGAAAAACTGTTTTTT; cdr3_aa: CASSLSGLTNEKLFF
j_call: TRBJ2-7; clone_size: .; d_call: TRBD2; v_call: TRBV9; cdr3_nt: TGTGCCAGCAGCGCAGGACTAGCATCCTACGAGCAGTACTTC; cdr3_aa: CASSAGLASYEQYF
j_call: TRBJ1-5; clone_size: .; d_call: .; v_call: TRBV6-6; cdr3_nt: TGTGCCAGCAGGGACAGCAATAGCAATCAGCCCCAGCATTTT; cdr3_aa: CASRDSNSNQPQHF